This TCR beta chain came from a study of shared clonotypes between healthy human individuals. Study processing details: Junction-only immunoSEQ data arrived without quality scores, meaning filtering differed. The assay was immunoSEQ multiplex PCR, and TCRdb's table has in-frame clones only and misses some. That table is the source of V, J and clone size, and D and trimming were worked out from the DNA. The table records 2,500,000 or so clones, more than 80% of them present only once. With 7 bases removed from V and 5 bases from J, the gap between germline ends came to 8 bases. Per the germline V gene, CDR1 is SNHLY and CDR2 is FYNNEI. This CDR3 has 11 residues.

The sequencing sample was made of naive CD4+ T cells sorted from blood. Subset specified: CD45RA+ positively selected. The chain joins TRBV2 to TRBJ2-5; D remains ambiguous. This sequence was found in a man between 18 and 29 years old in good health. The CDR3 DNA follows: TGTGCCAGCACCTATTCTGAGACCCAGTACTTC. It codes for CASTYSETQYF.